This record covers a single T cell receptor (beta chain). Clones were read by immunoSEQ multiplex PCR, and TCRdb kept only the in-frame ones, dropping some. This sample has 650,000 to 950,000 clones; 80% to 90% occur once, and the top ten carry roughly 0.01%. The record originates from a study of shared T cell receptors in the human thymus. The CDR3 totals 16 residues. In germline, CDR1 is MNHEY, CDR2 SVGAGI. The V gene lost 0 bases and the J gene lost 5 bases, with 16 bases spanning the gap. This sample was shared with a second study, whose subject was human thymus T cells. This second report adds: Donors were healthy Finnish babies undergoing corrective operations for congenital heart defects. Biased V and J segment usage appeared in thymus and peripheral blood. Related research reported highly overlapping thymic repertoires among unrelated individuals.

Input material: thymocytes. The chain combines TRBV6-5 with TRBJ1-2, with D perhaps matching TRBD1 (5 bases). The source is a girl under three years old with a congenital heart defect. This chain's CDR3 is CASSYSIIGGWYGYTF. CDR3 DNA sequence: TGTGCCAGCAGTTACTCGATTATTGGGGGGTGGTATGGCTACACCTTC.